Below, 16 T cell receptor beta chains from the same sample are listed, as sequenced in a study of T cells in Graves' hyperthyroidism and ophthalmopathy. Researchers amplified the TCR beta CDR3 regions from RNA transcripts. Primed by the HTBI set, a first-round RT-PCR was run on the TCR CDR3. TCRdb passed the multiplex PCR reads through MiXCR, listing each CDR3 protein once. The sample holds some 600,000 distinct CDR3 sequences; approximately 13% are singletons and the top ten take more than 5%. The sample taken for sequencing was blood. The receptors derive from a woman aged 30 to 39 with Graves' hyperthyroidism that later progressed to Graves' ophthalmopathy.

This clonotype was counted at least ten times. This chain uses TRBV11-3 with TRBJ1-2; D ambiguous. V dropped 5 bases and J dropped 5 bases, with 9 bases sitting between them. The CDR3 loop spans 12 amino acids. Per germline, CDR1 SGHNT and CDR2 YENEEA. The CDR3 sequence is CASSDPGYGYTF. The CDR3 DNA is TGTGCCAGCAGCGACCCGGGGTATGGCTACACCTTC.

This clonotype was counted at least ten times. The chain joins TRBV6-1 to TRBJ2-7; D may be TRBD1 (5 bases). The CDR3 extends over 15 amino acids. Germline loops: CDR1 MNHNS, CDR2 SASEGT. V lost 3 bases to trimming and J lost 2 bases, with 14 bases between them. CDR3 sequence: CASSEARVHPYEQYF. CDR3 nucleotide sequence: TGTGCCAGCAGTGAGGCCAGGGTCCATCCCTACGAGCAGTACTTC.

This clonotype was seen more than once but under ten times. At one boundary the junction diverges from the germline segment, which might be a read error. The V call is TRBV7-7, the J call TRBJ2-2; 11 bases map to TRBD1. The CDR3 is made up of 16 amino acids. Germline lookup yields CDR1 SSHAT and CDR2 FNYEAQ (reference sequence). The chain's CDR3 is CASSSGQGADTGELFF. In nucleotides, the CDR3 is TGTGCTAGCAGCTCCGGACAGGGGGCGGACACCGGGGAGCTGTTTTTT.

The V call is TRBV6-1, the J call TRBJ1-5, with D perhaps matching TRBD1 (5 bases). This CDR3 spans 16 amino acids. CDR1 is MNHNS, CDR2 SASEGT, per germline. The ends were cut back, 5 bases at V and 3 bases at J, with 17 bases in the middle. This chain's CDR3 is CASSMPLGALNQPQHF. For the CDR3, the DNA is TGTGCCAGCAGTATGCCCTTAGGGGCACTCAATCAGCCCCAGCATTTT.

This clonotype was recorded a few times. The V call is TRBV15, the J call TRBJ2-1; perhaps TRBD2 as D (5 bases). The CDR3 is 13 amino acids. From germline, CDR1 is LNHNV and CDR2 YYDKDF (reference sequence). Trimming removed 4 bases at V and 5 bases at J, with 9 bases between. The CDR3 here is CATSNGLNNEQFF. Here the CDR3 DNA reads TGTGCCACCAGCAACGGACTGAACAATGAGCAGTTCTTC.

There are a few counts of this clonotype. The rearrangement joins TRBV19 to TRBJ1-5; 8 nucleotides align to TRBD1. After removal of 11 bases from V and 7 bases from J, the junction contained 7 bases not matched to a gene. Germline V gene lookup returns CDR1 LNHDA and CDR2 SQIVND (reference sequence). The CDR3 contains 12 residues. CDR3 bases: TGTGCCGTTGCAGGGGGCGGACAGCCCCAGCATTTT. It translates to CAVAGGGQPQHF. Full variable domain (remainder filled in from reference TRBV19 and TRBJ1-5): DGGITQSPKYLFRKEGQNVTLSCEQNLNHDAMYWYRQDPGQGLRLIYYSQIVNDFQKGDIAEGYSVSREKKESFPLTVTSAQKNPTAFYLCAVAGGGQPQHFGDGTRLSIL.

Only one count was recorded for this clonotype. The rearrangement links TRBV20-1 to TRBJ2-5; 14 bases are a match to TRBD2. V lost 6 bases, J lost 5 bases, and 11 bases stayed unmatched. In germline, CDR1 is DFQATT, CDR2 SNEGSKA (reference sequence). This CDR3 spans 16 amino acids. The CDR3 reads CSASGTSGRAPETQYF. CDR3 DNA sequence: TGCAGTGCAAGCGGGACTAGCGGGAGAGCCCCCGAGACCCAGTACTTC.

The chain links TRBV29-1 to TRBJ2-7; TRBD1 aligns across 7 bases. The germline CDR1 and CDR2 sequences are SQVTM and ANQGSEA. The CDR3 spans 16 residues. V was clipped by 6 bases and J by 3 bases; unmatched bases: 17. The CDR3 DNA reads as TGCAGCGTCTCTACAAAGTCCGGGACAGCCAACTACGAGCAGTACTTC. Protein: CSVSTKSGTANYEQYF.

This clonotype was picked up many times. This chain uses TRBV19 with TRBJ1-2; perhaps TRBD1 as D (6 bases). The germline gives CDR1 LNHDA, CDR2 SQIVND (reference sequence). V was shortened by 4 bases and J by 4 bases, with 13 bases between the two germline ends. CDR3 length: 14 amino acids. CDR3 in amino acids: CASSTAGGPYGYTF. Here the CDR3 DNA reads TGTGCCAGTAGTACCGCGGGGGGCCCCTATGGCTACACCTTC.

The rearrangement joins TRBV7-2 to TRBJ2-1; 12 bases fit TRBD2. V lost 2 bases and J lost 8; bases outside the gene matches: 4. Germline-derived CDR1 and CDR2 are SGHTA and FQGNSA. This CDR3 spans 15 amino acids. This chain's CDR3 is CASSLSSGRADEQFF. The CDR3 region has the DNA TGTGCCAGCAGCTTATCTAGCGGGAGGGCCGATGAGCAGTTCTTC.

This clonotype has a count of ten or more. The chain couples TRBV12-5 to TRBJ1-1; D may be TRBD1 (6 bases). V was cut by 6 bases and J by 0 bases, with 14 bases left in between. The CDR3 covers 15 residues. Looked up from germline, CDR1 is LGHNT and CDR2 is FRNRAP. CDR3 bases: TGTGCTAGTGGCCTAACGGACAGTCTGAACACTGAAGCTTTCTTT. Amino acid sequence: CASGLTDSLNTEAFF.

In DNA, the CDR3 is TGTGCCAGCAGTTTATATGGTCTAGCGGGAGGGGCGGATGAGCAGTTCTTC. Amino acids: CASSLYGLAGGADEQFF. The V call is TRBV28, the J call TRBJ2-1, with 12 nucleotides matching TRBD2. J was trimmed by 8 bases and V by 1 base; bases with no gene match: 9. The germline V gene encodes CDR1 MDHEN and CDR2 SYDVKM. This CDR3 has 17 amino acids.

In regard to this clonotype: This may arise from a read error, as a much more abundant clone is one base away. J is TRBJ1-2 and V is TRBV30; D might be TRBD1 (5 bases). V lost 2 bases and J 4 bases, leaving 14 bases between the germline ends. Germline assignment: CDR1 GTSNPN and CDR2 SVGIG (reference sequence). The CDR3 is made up of 14 amino acids. As DNA, the CDR3 is TGTGCCTGGAGTAGGGAAGGGGTGAGCTATGGCTACACCTTC. As protein: CAWSREGVSYGYTF.

DNA of the CDR3: TGTGCCAGCTCACCACTGACAGGGGAGACGTACGAGCAGTACTTC. It codes for CASSPLTGETYEQYF. The chain joins TRBV18 to TRBJ2-7; 8 nucleotides align to TRBD1. The germline CDR1 and CDR2 sequences are KGHSH and LQKENI. The length of the CDR3 is 15 residues. The V gene end was trimmed by 1 base and the J gene end by 4 bases; junction bases not matched to a gene: 6.

This clonotype showed up many times. A read error may explain this, as a much larger clone is one base away. The rearrangement joins TRBV6-1 to TRBJ1-1, with a tentative D call TRBD1 (5 bases). The length of the CDR3 is 13 residues. CDR1 and CDR2 from the germline V gene are MNHNS and SASEGT. The V end was cut by 3 bases, the J end by 1 base, with 6 bases between. In nucleotides, the CDR3 is TGTGCCAGCAGTGACAGGGAGAACACTGAAGCTTTCTTT. This gives the protein CASSDRENTEAFF.

This clonotype has ten or more counts. The V gene is TRBV5-6, the J gene TRBJ1-1; D not certain. Germline CDR1 is SGHDT and CDR2 is YYEEEE. The CDR3 runs 12 residues. The V end was cut by 2 bases, the J end by 2 bases, with 4 bases between. The CDR3 coding sequence is TGTGCCAGCAGCTTTTTTAACACTGAAGCTTTCTTT. This sequence encodes CASSFFNTEAFF.